The present T cell receptor (beta chain) was sequenced within a study of low-dose radiotherapy and immunotherapy resistance in tumors. In this sample, this clonotype turned up many times. Alpha- and beta-chain coverage of first-strand cDNA came from TRAV- and TRBV-specific primers. A constant-region primer paired with the V-primer adapter amplified TCRs over about 20 PCR cycles. TCRdb reprocessed the reads with MiXCR, giving one entry per CDR3 protein. The repertoire holds around 79,000 distinct CDR3 sequences, with approximately 20% as singletons. Sample time point: before trial treatment. V lost 2 bases to trimming and J lost 4 bases, with 14 bases between them. CDR1 and CDR2 (germline): MNHEY, SVGAGI. The CDR3 consists of 15 residues.

Sequences were derived from PBMCs, sampled before treatment. The chain recombines TRBV6-5 with TRBJ1-1; a possible D gene is TRBD1 (5 bases). This receptor was obtained from a male donor with prostate cancer. The CDR3 DNA sequence: TGTGCCAGCAGTTACGCAGTCAGACAGACCACTGAAGCTTTCTTT. Translation gives CASSYAVRQTTEAFF.